This TCR beta chain comes out of a study of PD-L1 blockade in urothelial cancer. The method was immunoSEQ multiplex PCR; TCRdb's version includes in-frame clones alone and lacks a portion of them. Among over 75,000 clones listed, roughly nine tenths were seen once. The CDR3 is 16 amino acids. The germline V gene encodes CDR1 MNHEY and CDR2 SMNVEV (reference sequence). V was pared by 6 bases and J by 0 bases, with 4 bases of the junction left unmatched. Time point here: pretreatment peripheral blood. The sequence came from a woman older than 75 with urothelial cancer. V usage is TRBV27 and J usage is TRBJ2-6, with TRBD2 matching over 8 bases. The sample was PBMCs, taken around atezolizumab (anti-PD-L1) treatment. CDR3 amino acids: CASRLAGRSGANVLTF. CDR3 DNA: TGTGCCAGCAGGCTAGCGGGCCGCTCTGGGGCCAACGTCCTGACTTTC.